This T cell receptor (beta chain) appears in the sequencing data of a study of a mutant IDH1 vaccine in newly diagnosed glioma. TCRdb's table, derived via immunoSEQ multiplex PCR, lists solely in-frame clones and lacks some. Among approximately 52,000 clones, roughly 80% were seen once, and the ten largest hold less than 2%. For this clone: What it binds is unknown.

Study-level results: Pseudoprogression appeared unlinked to shifts in leading peripheral T cell clonotypes.

Germline V gene lookup returns CDR1 SGHNT and CDR2 YYREEE (reference sequence). The germline V and J ends were trimmed by 4 bases and 5 bases, with 12 bases remaining between them. The CDR3 is 14 residues long. Noted time point: baseline, week 1 (first vaccination visit). Sample treatment: pre-vaccination baseline after standard-of-care therapy. Each donor presented with a new WHO grade 3 or 4 astrocytoma that tested IDH1-mutant and showed ATRX loss. Sequenced here: PBMCs, sampled from a glioma patient treated with radiotherapy, temozolomide or both. The chain joins TRBV5-4 to TRBJ2-2; no firm D call. The clonotype originates from a woman between 40 and 55 years old with glioma. CDR3 loop: CASSNDVGTGELFF. CDR3 bases: TGTGCCAGCAGCAACGATGTGGGGACCGGGGAGCTGTTTTTT.